The next 16 T cell receptor beta chains were all read from a single sample in a study of blood T cells in healthy people across ages. A second PCR, run for roughly 7 to 11 cycles, used a sample-barcoded 5' primer plus a J-beta primer mix. Each CDR3 protein is one row after TCRdb ran MiXCR on the 5' RACE reads. The sample lists about 640,000 distinct CDR3 sequences; approximately 40% were seen once. Sequencing was performed on blood. The receptor set was obtained from a man of 80 years or more in good health.

V gene TRBV11-2 combines with J gene TRBJ1-4; 7 bases are a match to TRBD1. J lost 8 bases, V lost 0 bases, and 12 bases had no gene match. CDR3 length: 17 amino acids. CDR1 SGHAT and CDR2 FQNNGV come from the germline V gene. The CDR3 nucleotides read TGTGCCAGCAGCTTAGAAGGGGGCCGAATCGGCGAAGAAAAACTGTTTTTT. Translating gives CASSLEGGRIGEEKLFF. Together with reference TRBV11-2 and TRBJ1-4, the CDR3 gives the full variable domain: EAGVAQSPRYKIIEKRQSVAFWCNPISGHATLYWYQQILGQGPKLLIQFQNNGVVDDSQLPKDRFSAERLKGVDSTLKIQPAKLEDSAVYLCASSLEGGRIGEEKLFFGSGTQLSVL.

The table lists this clonotype with a few counts. This chain links TRBV12-3 or TRBV12-4 with TRBJ1-4; no definite D call. The CDR3 has 14 amino acids. V gave up 5 bases and J gave up 5 bases, with 12 bases separating them. CDR3 amino acids: CASSPDGENEKLFF. The CDR3 DNA follows: TGTGCCAGCAGTCCAGACGGAGAGAATGAAAAACTGTTTTTT.

This clonotype came up many times. The V gene is TRBV11-1, the J gene TRBJ2-7, with TRBD2 matching 13 bases. V dropped 7 bases and J dropped 6; count of bases not matched to a gene: 9. This CDR3 contains 15 residues. Germline CDR1 reads SGHAT; CDR2 reads FQDESV (reference sequence). CDR3 in DNA: TGTGCCAGCACCGGGACTAGCGGGGTCAAAGCCGAGCAGTACTTC. Its translation is CASTGTSGVKAEQYF.

The chain is built from TRBV27 and TRBJ2-1, with TRBD2 as a possible D gene (5 bases). Trimming removed 7 bases at V and 9 bases at J, with 19 bases between. The CDR3 is made up of 14 amino acids. The germline V gene has CDR1 MNHEY and CDR2 SMNVEV (reference sequence). The CDR3, as DNA: TGTGCCAGCAATTCTGGACTCCGCCCAGGTGAGCAGTTCTTC. Translation: CASNSGLRPGEQFF.

The chain combines TRBV20-1 with TRBJ2-1, with 14 bases lining up with TRBD2. The CDR3 has 14 residues. The germline V gene encodes CDR1 DFQATT and CDR2 SNEGSKA (reference sequence). With V trimmed by 3 bases and J by 6 bases, 1 base remained unmatched. The CDR3 here is CSARTSGRANEQFF. In nucleotides, the CDR3 is TGCAGTGCTAGGACTAGCGGGAGGGCCAATGAGCAGTTCTTC.

This clonotype was found a few times. The gene calls are TRBV5-4 and TRBJ2-1; 10 bases align to TRBD1. CDR1 is SGHNT, CDR2 YYREEE, per germline (reference sequence). This CDR3 region has 13 residues. Trimming removed 7 bases from V and 6 bases from J; junction bases left unmatched: 4. CDR3 sequence reads: CASQDRGVNEQFF. The CDR3 bases are TGTGCCAGCCAGGACAGGGGGGTCAATGAGCAGTTCTTC.

J is TRBJ1-1 and V is TRBV2, with a tentative D call TRBD1 (6 bases). CDR3 length equals 15 residues. Germline V gives CDR1 SNHLY, CDR2 FYNNEI. The V and J ends lost 2 bases and 4 bases respectively, with 14 bases between them. The DNA for the CDR3 is TGTGCCAGCAGTGAACGGTGGGGGGCGAGCACTGAAGCTTTCTTT. It specifies CASSERWGASTEAFF.

In regard to this clonotype: A much bigger clone sits one base away, suggesting this may be a read error. The chain carries TRBV4-3 and TRBJ2-3, with D possibly being TRBD1 or TRBD2 (7 bases each). CDR3 size: 17 residues. The germline gives CDR1 LGHNA, CDR2 YSLEER. V was pared by 3 bases and J by 5 bases, with 21 bases between. The CDR3 DNA is TGCGCCAGCAGCCAGTGGGGGGGGACAGATCTCGGAGATACGCAGTATTTT. It codes for CASSQWGGTDLGDTQYF.

This clonotype was recorded many times. This clone may be a read error of a much larger clone one base away. V usage is TRBV18 and J usage is TRBJ2-7; 9 nucleotides match TRBD1. This CDR3 contains 12 residues. Germline V gives CDR1 KGHSH, CDR2 LQKENI. The trim removed 8 bases at V and 7 bases at J, leaving 6 bases unmatched. The CDR3 is CASARTGDEQYF. The CDR3 bases are TGTGCCAGCGCAAGGACAGGGGATGAGCAGTACTTC.

The chain carries TRBV20-1 and TRBJ1-2; D is possibly TRBD1 (6 bases). The CDR3 is 13 residues long. CDR1 DFQATT and CDR2 SNEGSKA come from the germline V gene (reference sequence). V was clipped by 1 base and J by 8 bases, with 14 bases between them. CDR3 protein: CSARVNREKGYTF. In DNA, the CDR3 is TGCAGTGCTAGAGTTAACAGGGAGAAGGGCTACACCTTC.

This clonotype has only a few counts. This chain connects TRBV29-1 to TRBJ1-2; D unresolved. The germline V gene encodes CDR1 SQVTM and CDR2 ANQGSEA. V was clipped by 1 base and J by 0 bases, with 6 bases between them. The CDR3 runs 13 residues. The CDR3 coding sequence is TGCAGCGTTGAAGTCCCGGCTAACTATGGCTACACCTTC. Encoded protein: CSVEVPANYGYTF.

The CDR3 DNA follows: TGTGCCAGCAACGACGGTCGATACGGTGCAGTTAGCAATCAGCCCCAGCATTTT. This encodes CASNDGRYGAVSNQPQHF. The rearrangement links TRBV6-2 or TRBV6-3 to TRBJ1-5, with D unclear. V dropped 7 bases and J dropped 0 bases, with 22 bases sitting between them. Germline lookup yields CDR1 MNHEY and CDR2 SVGEGT. This CDR3 is built from 18 residues.

V gene TRBV28 combines with J gene TRBJ1-2; the match to TRBD1 covers 8 bases. V lost 6 bases and J lost 8; bases outside the gene matches: 11. The CDR3 runs to 14 residues. Per the germline V gene, CDR1 is MDHEN and CDR2 is SYDVKM. The CDR3 reads CASSPPGQEKGYTF. CDR3 sequence (DNA): TGTGCCAGCAGCCCCCCGGGACAGGAGAAGGGCTACACCTTC.

CDR3 DNA sequence: TGTGCCAGCAGTACAGGGCATTCAGAAGCTTTCTTT. Translation gives CASSTGHSEAFF. This rearrangement joins TRBV6-2 or TRBV6-3 to TRBJ1-1; TRBD1 might be the D (6 bases). V was shortened by 5 bases and J by 8 bases, with 12 bases between the two germline ends. From germline, CDR1 is MNHEY and CDR2 SVGEGT. This CDR3 has 12 amino acids.

This chain connects TRBV4-3 to TRBJ1-2; a weak D match, TRBD1 (5 bases). The CDR3 length is 15 residues. The germline CDR1 and CDR2 sequences are LGHNA and YSLEER. Trimming shortened V by 3 bases and J by 0 bases, and 11 bases separated the two germline ends. The CDR3 reads CASSQLAGSNYGYTF. In DNA, the CDR3 is TGCGCCAGCAGCCAGCTGGCAGGGTCTAACTATGGCTACACCTTC.

This clonotype was recorded many times. In nucleotides, the CDR3 is TGTGCCAGCAGCAAGACTAGCGAAGATACGCAGTATTTT. Its protein product is CASSKTSEDTQYF. The chain couples TRBV12-3 or TRBV12-4 to TRBJ2-3; 8 bases agree with TRBD2. Trimming removed 6 bases from V and 5 bases from J; junction bases left unmatched: 4. This CDR3 contains 13 residues.